This section outlines one TCR beta chain sequence together with its context. These data are taken from a study of blood T cell repertoires in COVID-19. Authors' processing steps: By means of reference gene primer amplification, nucleated cell counts were estimated. Method: immunoSEQ multiplex PCR; TCRdb's copy keeps in-frame clones and lacks some. That table is the source of V, J and clone size, and D and trimming were worked out from the DNA. The data show 98,000 or so clones, around 90% seen once. Per germline, CDR1 SNHLY and CDR2 FYNNEI. Germline trimming cut 7 bases from V and 6 bases from J; bases unmatched to any gene: 7. The length of the CDR3 is 13 residues.

This rearrangement joins TRBV2 to TRBJ1-1; TRBD1 matches at 8 bases. Sequencing input: peripheral blood. The source is a human donor in a cohort sampled during active COVID-19. CDR3 in amino acids: CASNRLQGAEAFF. CDR3 nucleotide sequence: TGTGCCAGCAACCGGCTACAGGGGGCTGAAGCTTTCTTT.